This T cell receptor (beta chain) was retrieved from a study of human T cells and chemical hapten exposure. This CDR3 comprises 13 residues. V lost 8 bases to trimming and J lost 1 base, with 9 bases between them. Time point given: patch test 2, 6 weeks after DPC sensitization. The treatment denotes: therapeutic diphenylcyclopropenone sensitization with weekly scalp DPC. TCRdb recomputed calls from the RACE reads with MiXCR, one row per CDR3 protein. This sample has some 89,000 distinct CDR3 sequences; around 9.6% occur once, and the top ten carry about 2.5%. The source is a woman aged 25-40 years with alopecia areata. Some clones in this sample may be carry-over from other donors' samples. The sequencing used whole blood, collected in connection with sensitization to the hapten diphenylcyclopropenone (DPC). The V and J genes are TRBV12-3 or TRBV12-4 and TRBJ1-5, with D tentatively TRBD1 (5 bases). CDR3 in amino acids: CASGTLSNQPQHF. The CDR3 bases are TGTGCCAGCGGGACGTTGAGCAATCAGCCCCAGCATTTT.